Shown below are 9 T cell receptor beta chains from a single sample sequenced in a study of blood T cell repertoires in COVID-19. The protocol was immunoSEQ multiplex PCR, while the TCRdb copy is restricted to in-frame clones and leaves out a portion. Of about 400,000 clones listed, roughly 88% are singletons. The sequencing input was PBMCs or T cells enriched from blood (not recorded which). All receptors derive from a woman aged 40 to 55 with acute COVID-19.

The gene calls are TRBV12-3 or TRBV12-4 and TRBJ1-1; the D is unclear. This CDR3 is built from 11 residues. V was cut by 4 bases and J by 9 bases, with 9 bases left in between. CDR3 in amino acids: CASSSGSKAFF. The CDR3 coding sequence is TGTGCCAGCAGTTCGGGGTCTAAAGCTTTCTTT.

This chain connects TRBV14 to TRBJ1-2; D ambiguous. Germline V gene lookup returns CDR1 SGHDN and CDR2 FVKESK. The CDR3 is made up of 14 amino acids. V lost 2 bases to trimming and J lost 5 bases, with 12 bases between them. The CDR3 reads CASSQLRTDYGYTF. In DNA form, the CDR3 reads TGTGCCAGCAGCCAACTCCGGACTGATTATGGCTACACCTTC.

The V gene is TRBV5-1, the J gene TRBJ2-7, with TRBD1 identical over 9 bases. V gave up 4 bases and J gave up 4 bases; unmatched junction bases: 6. CDR1 is SGHRS and CDR2 is YFSETQ in the germline V gene. The CDR3 is made up of 14 amino acids. DNA for the CDR3: TGCGCCAGCAGCACGGACAGGGGAGGGTACGAGCAGTACTTC. Protein sequence: CASSTDRGGYEQYF.

The J gene is TRBJ2-7, the V gene TRBV7-6; 10 nucleotides align to TRBD1. Unmatched junction bases numbered 4, after V lost 3 bases and J lost 2 bases. The CDR3 loop spans 15 amino acids. Germline-derived CDR1 and CDR2 are SGHVS and FNYEAQ. The CDR3 DNA reads TGTGCCAGCAGCTTCGGACAGGGGGTTCCCTACGAGCAGTACTTC. Translation gives CASSFGQGVPYEQYF.

The chain couples TRBV3-1 (or the pseudogene TRBV3-2) to TRBJ2-5, with a tentative D call TRBD2 (5 bases). The CDR3 spans 14 residues. The germline V gene encodes CDR1 LGHDT and CDR2 YNNKEL (reference sequence). The ends were cut back, 1 base at V and 6 bases at J, with 12 bases in the middle. This chain's CDR3 is CASSQVYTGKTQYF. CDR3 coding DNA: TGTGCCAGCAGCCAAGTCTATACGGGAAAGACCCAGTACTTC.

The V call is TRBV25-1, the J call TRBJ2-7, with TRBD2 as a possible D gene (6 bases). Germline CDR1 and CDR2: MGHDK and SYGVNS. Trimming shortened V by 9 bases and J by 1 base, and 22 bases separated the two germline ends. The CDR3 sequence is 16 residues long. The CDR3 protein is CARTYSTGDSSYEQYF. DNA of the CDR3: TGTGCCAGAACTTACTCCACCGGGGACTCGTCCTACGAGCAGTACTTC.

The chain combines TRBV6-2 or TRBV6-3 with TRBJ1-1; perhaps TRBD1 as D (5 bases). The V gene's germline CDR1 is MNHEY and CDR2 SVGEGT. V was cut by 2 bases and J by 4 bases, with 14 bases left in between. The length of the CDR3 is 15 residues. This CDR3 reads CASSYPQVDRTEAFF. CDR3 sequence (DNA): TGTGCCAGCAGTTACCCACAGGTGGATCGCACTGAAGCTTTCTTT.

This clone was seen more than once but under ten times. The chain has TRBV7-2 and TRBJ1-1, with TRBD1 identical over 7 bases. This CDR3 is 17 amino acids long. CDR1 and CDR2 from the germline V gene are SGHTA and FQGNSA. The V and J ends lost 5 bases and 0 bases, in that order; junction bases with no gene match: 12. The CDR3 nucleotides are TGTGCCAGCAGCATAAGATTCGAGGGGGCCATGAACACTGAAGCTTTCTTT. Protein sequence: CASSIRFEGAMNTEAFF.

CDR3 nucleotide sequence: TGTGCCAGCAGCCCCTCTCTCGGGGGCGAGCAGTACTTC. This gives the protein CASSPSLGGEQYF. The rearrangement uses TRBV9 and TRBJ2-7; a weak D match, TRBD2 (6 bases). With 4 bases removed from V and 6 bases from J, the gap between germline ends came to 14 bases. The CDR3 length is 13 residues. The germline gives CDR1 SGDLS, CDR2 YYNGEE. The full variable domain, in which reference TRBV9 and TRBJ2-7 provide the parts outside the CDR3, is DSGVTQTPKHLITATGQRVTLRCSPRSGDLSVYWYQQSLDQGLQFLIQYYNGEERAKGNILERFSAQQFPDLHSELNLSSLELGDSALYFCASSPSLGGEQYFGPGTRLTVT.